This TCR beta chain was identified during a study of cytomegalovirus exposure and HLA in healthy donors. The study ran its PCR with 60 Vbeta and 13 Jbeta primers. Repertoires were generated with immunoSEQ multiplex PCR, while TCRdb's copy carries only in-frame clones and drops some. The sample has fewer than 80,000 clones, 76% seen once; the top ten hold roughly 3.5%. Germline V lookup: CDR1 MRHNA, CDR2 SNTAGT. V shed 3 bases, J shed 4 bases, and the junction held 8 bases outside the gene matches. CDR3 size: 15 residues. This clone occurred a few times. J is TRBJ1-2 and V is TRBV6-4, with 7 bases fitting TRBD1. This TCR was recovered from a man aged 18 to 29 in good health and CMV-seronegative. Sequenced input: PBMCs. The CDR3 nucleotides are TGTGCCAGCAGTGAAGAGACAGGGCCCTCCTATGGCTACACCTTC. It is translated as CASSEETGPSYGYTF.